The clone carrying this T cell receptor beta chain was observed many times. Germline and junction disagree at one end, which may indicate a read error. The data are from a study of neurological immune-mediated disorders. TCRdb ran MiXCR on the 5' RACE reads and lists one entry per CDR3 protein. The table has over 65,000 distinct CDR3 sequences, around 2.6% seen once; the top ten hold 0.9% to 1.4%. The CDR3 extends over 15 amino acids. From germline, CDR1 is MDHEN and CDR2 SYDVKM. Sequencing was done on a sample of PBMCs. The V gene is TRBV28, the J gene TRBJ1-2; a possible D gene is TRBD1 (6 bases). This TCR was recovered from a woman aged 30 to 39 with multiple sclerosis. The CDR3 here is CASTLAGGGYYGYTF. CDR3 sequence (DNA): TGTGCCAGCACTTTAGCTGGGGGGGGCTACTATGGCTACACCTTC.